This T cell receptor beta chain comes out of a study of low-dose radiotherapy and immunotherapy resistance in tumors. For the study at large: Across 26 weeks, 13 Gy in total went to Cohort 2, delivered as 1 Gy per fraction every two weeks. On cycle 1 day 1, patients started four cycles of oral aspirin 300 mg daily.

First-strand cDNA used TRAV- and TRBV-specific primers, covering alpha and beta chains. TCRs were amplified for 15 to 25 PCR cycles with a constant-region primer and V-primer adapter. TCRdb re-derived calls from the reads in MiXCR, one entry per CDR3 protein. This table has about 20,000 distinct CDR3 sequences, about 74% appearing once. Germline CDR1 reads SGHNT; CDR2 reads YENEEA. V lost 5 bases, J lost 2 bases, and 8 bases stayed unmatched. There are 15 residues in the CDR3. This clonotype was sampled from a human donor with advanced metastatic prostate, ovarian, gallbladder or colorectal cancer (not recorded which). This table probably holds off-target reads from a library built for another chain. V usage is TRBV11-3 and J usage is TRBJ1-2; 7 bases match TRBD1. In DNA form, the CDR3 reads TGTGCCAGCAGCCCGGTGACAGGGTGGAACTATGGCTACACCTTC. It translates to CASSPVTGWNYGYTF. The full variable domain, in which reference TRBV11-3 and TRBJ1-2 provide the parts outside the CDR3, is EAGVVQSPRYKIIEKKQPVAFWCNPISGHNTLYWYLQNLGQGPELLIRYENEEAVDDSQLPKDRFSAERLKGVDSTLKIQPAELGDSAVYLCASSPVTGWNYGYTFGSGTRLTVV.